Following are 32 T cell receptor beta chains from one sample sequenced in a study of human T cells and chemical hapten exposure. Whole blood, unfractionated, served as the material for total RNA extraction. TCRdb redid the calling of the 5' RACE reads with MiXCR, one entry per CDR3 protein. The sample records approximately 81,000 distinct CDR3 sequences, 6.5% to 8.5% being singletons. Every receptor here comes from a male donor in good health.

In its sample, this clonotype was seen a few times. This chain uses TRBV7-2 with TRBJ2-7, with TRBD1 matching over 9 bases. CDR3 length: 13 residues. V lost 3 bases and J lost 4; bases outside the gene matches: 1. The germline V gene has CDR1 SGHTA and CDR2 FQGNSA. The CDR3 sequence is CASSLTGGYEQYF. CDR3 in DNA: TGTGCCAGCAGCTTGACAGGGGGTTACGAGCAGTACTTC. Full variable domain (rest looked up from reference TRBV7-2 and TRBJ2-7): GAGVSQSPSNKVTEKGKDVELRCDPISGHTALYWYRQSLGQGLEFLIYFQGNSAPDKSGLPSDRFSAERTGGSVSTLTIQRTQQEDSAVYLCASSLTGGYEQYFGPGTRLTVT.

The CDR3 sequence is CASSLRGVLSTDTQYF. The CDR3 nucleotides are TGCGCCAGCAGCTTGAGGGGCGTCCTTAGCACAGATACGCAGTATTTT. This rearrangement joins TRBV5-1 to TRBJ2-3, with a possible D match to TRBD1 (5 bases). V dropped 1 base and J dropped 0 bases, with 12 bases sitting between them. CDR1 and CDR2 from the germline V gene are SGHRS and YFSETQ. The CDR3 sequence is 16 residues long.

This clonotype was counted at least ten times. J is TRBJ1-5 and V is TRBV6-5; D is undetermined. Germline CDR1 and CDR2: MNHEY and SVGAGI. This CDR3 is built from 15 residues. The V and J ends lost 5 bases and 6 bases respectively, with 17 bases between them. The CDR3 region has the DNA TGTGCCAGCAGTCAAGACAAGGGCAACCCTCAGCCCCAGCATTTT. Translation: CASSQDKGNPQPQHF.

This clonotype has more than one count but fewer than ten. The chain is built from TRBV7-9 and TRBJ2-3; D is perhaps TRBD1 or TRBD2 (6 bases each). The V gene's germline CDR1 is SEHNR and CDR2 FQNEAQ (reference sequence). V was cut by 6 bases and J by 5 bases, with 15 bases left in between. The CDR3 has 14 residues. The CDR3 region has the DNA TGTGCCAGCAGTACTAGAGGGGGAGGAGATACGCAGTATTTT. Translated: CASSTRGGGDTQYF. The entire variable domain, with the rest obtained from reference TRBV7-9 and TRBJ2-3, is as follows: DTGVSQNPRHKITKRGQNVTFRCDPISEHNRLYWYRQTLGQGPEFLTYFQNEAQLEKSRLLSDRFSAERPKGSFSTLEIQRTEQGDSAMYLCASSTRGGGDTQYFGPGTRLTVL.

This chain links TRBV16 with TRBJ1-3; D not certain. Germline CDR1 reads KGHSY; CDR2 reads FQNENV. V lost 3 bases, J lost 0 bases, and 12 bases lay in between. The CDR3 is 16 amino acids. For the CDR3, the DNA is TGTGCCAGCAGCCATCTCGGGCGTTTCTCTGGAAACACCATATATTTT. The encoded protein is CASSHLGRFSGNTIYF.

This clonotype was detected only a few times. The germline gene is not matched at one end of the junction; a read error may be the cause. The gene calls are TRBV20-1 and TRBJ2-7, with a tentative D call TRBD1 (6 bases). The CDR3 consists of 11 residues. Germline V gene data show CDR1 as DFQATT and CDR2 as SNEGSKA (reference sequence). The chain's CDR3 is CSASKGEIRNF. For the CDR3, the DNA is TGCAGTGCTTCGAAGGGGGAGATACGGAACTTC.

This clonotype was observed a handful of times. The gene calls are TRBV19 and TRBJ2-1; D is undetermined. Trimming stripped 3 bases from V and 4 bases from J, with 10 bases between. There are 14 residues in the CDR3. Looked up from germline, CDR1 is LNHDA and CDR2 is SQIVND (reference sequence). The CDR3, as DNA: TGTGCCAGTAGTATCGGCCGCGGATACAATGAGCAGTTCTTC. It is translated as CASSIGRGYNEQFF.

This clonotype was counted at least ten times. The gene calls are TRBV19 and TRBJ2-2; a weak D match, TRBD1 (5 bases). There are 15 residues in the CDR3. Trimming removed 3 bases from V and 7 bases from J, with 15 bases in between. Germline V gene lookup returns CDR1 LNHDA and CDR2 SQIVND (reference sequence). The CDR3 reads CASSIFAGYGGELFF. CDR3 in DNA: TGTGCCAGTAGTATTTTCGCAGGGTATGGCGGGGAGCTGTTTTTT.

This clonotype was seen only a few times. The rearrangement joins TRBV6-1 to TRBJ2-3, with 10 bases that match TRBD2. The V and J ends lost 5 bases and 3 bases, in that order; junction bases with no gene match: 5. Per the germline V gene, CDR1 is MNHNS and CDR2 is SASEGT. The CDR3 runs to 15 residues. The CDR3 sequence: CASSPLAGGTDTQYF. The CDR3 DNA reads TGTGCCAGCAGTCCATTAGCGGGAGGAACAGATACGCAGTATTTT.

This clonotype was recorded at least ten times. The V gene is TRBV29-1, the J gene TRBJ1-2; D is uncertain. CDR1 and CDR2 from the germline V gene are SQVTM and ANQGSEA. This CDR3 contains 13 residues. V was clipped by 4 bases and J by 4 bases, with 13 bases between them. In nucleotides, the CDR3 is TGCAGCGTTGTGCTGGACGGAACCTATGGCTACACCTTC. Amino acids: CSVVLDGTYGYTF.

As regards this clonotype: It may be a read error: a sequence one base away is much more abundant. The J gene is TRBJ2-1, the V gene TRBV20-1; maybe TRBD2 (5 bases). The CDR3 consists of 16 residues. Germline assignment: CDR1 DFQATT and CDR2 SNEGSKA (reference sequence). The CDR3 spells CSTRDLGLVKGNEQFF. The CDR3 nucleotides are TGCAGTACTAGAGATCTCGGGCTAGTAAAAGGAAATGAGCAGTTCTTC.

The rearrangement joins TRBV29-1 to TRBJ2-5; no clear D gene. Trimming left V 3 bases short and J 1 base short, with 12 bases between. This CDR3 region has 14 residues. Germline V gene data show CDR1 as SQVTM and CDR2 as ANQGSEA. CDR3 nucleotide sequence: TGCAGCGTTGAGGGCAGTTCAGGCCAAGAGACCCAGTACTTC. Translating it yields CSVEGSSGQETQYF. Supplemented by reference TRBV29-1 and TRBJ2-5, the full variable domain reads SAVISQKPSRDICQRGTSLTIQCQVDSQVTMMFWYRQQPGQSLTLIATANQGSEATYESGFVIDKFPISRPNLTFSTLTVSNMSPEDSSIYLCSVEGSSGQETQYFGPGTRLLVL.

This clonotype has a handful of counts. The V call is TRBV30, the J call TRBJ1-1; maybe TRBD1 (6 bases). CDR1 is GTSNPN and CDR2 is SVGIG in the germline V gene (reference sequence). This CDR3 is 14 amino acids long. V lost 0 bases and J 0 bases, leaving 8 bases between the germline ends. DNA of the CDR3: TGTGCCTGGAGTGTAAACAGGGTGAACACTGAAGCTTTCTTT. The encoded protein is CAWSVNRVNTEAFF.

There are many counts of this clonotype. V usage is TRBV12-3 or TRBV12-4 and J usage is TRBJ1-6; possible D gene TRBD1, 6 bases. Trimming shortened V by 3 bases and J by 8 bases, and 11 bases separated the two germline ends. The length of the CDR3 is 14 residues. DNA of the CDR3: TGTGCCAGCAGTTTGGTACAGGGACATTCACCCCTCCACTTT. Translating gives CASSLVQGHSPLHF.

The rearrangement uses TRBV10-3 and TRBJ2-1; D is unresolved. This CDR3 spans 13 amino acids. V was pared by 6 bases and J by 7 bases, with 13 bases between. CDR1 ENHRY and CDR2 SYGVKD come from the germline V gene. CDR3 DNA sequence: TGTGCCATCAGCGAATCTCAGGAGAATGAGCAGTTCTTC. This gives the protein CAISESQENEQFF.

This rearrangement joins TRBV9 to TRBJ1-1, with no clear D. The CDR3 is made up of 13 amino acids. Looked up from germline, CDR1 is SGDLS and CDR2 is YYNGEE. This CDR3 reads CAPTWALNTEAFF. The CDR3 DNA is TGTGCACCGACATGGGCCCTGAACACTGAAGCTTTCTTT.

This clonotype was picked up many times. This rearrangement joins TRBV5-1 to TRBJ1-1; the match to TRBD1 covers 7 bases. CDR1 and CDR2 (germline): SGHRS, YFSETQ. Germline trimming cut 3 bases from V and 4 bases from J; bases unmatched to any gene: 6. The CDR3 contains 14 residues. This CDR3 is CASSSGQAITEAFF. CDR3 sequence (DNA): TGCGCCAGCAGCTCCGGACAGGCAATCACTGAAGCTTTCTTT.

There are many counts of this clonotype. This chain uses TRBV12-3 or TRBV12-4 with TRBJ2-3, with D unclear. V was trimmed by 0 bases and J by 0 bases, leaving 13 bases between them. The CDR3 is 17 amino acids. CDR3 coding DNA: TGTGCCAGCAGTTTAGCAGTACTCGAGATAAGCACAGATACGCAGTATTTT. Amino acids: CASSLAVLEISTDTQYF.

The chain uses TRBV10-3 and TRBJ2-3, with 8 bases that match TRBD2. The germline gives CDR1 ENHRY, CDR2 SYGVKD. V lost 7 bases and J lost 3; bases outside the gene matches: 12. The CDR3 is 16 amino acids. CDR3 nucleotides: TGTGCCATCAAAAGGGGAACGGGAGGGCCAACAGATACGCAGTATTTT. Translating gives CAIKRGTGGPTDTQYF.

The chain carries TRBV7-8 and TRBJ1-5; 9 bases agree with TRBD1. CDR1 and CDR2 from the germline V gene are SGHVS and FQNEAQ. CDR3 length equals 15 residues. The junction had 5 bases not matched to a gene; V was cut back by 1 base and J by 7 bases. CDR3 region: CASSLEDRGGQPQHF. The CDR3 DNA is TGTGCCAGCAGCTTAGAGGACAGGGGAGGACAGCCCCAGCATTTT.

The chain recombines TRBV5-6 with TRBJ1-1; D not certain. The CDR3 has 14 residues. The ends were cut back, 3 bases at V and 2 bases at J, with 11 bases in the middle. The germline V gene encodes CDR1 SGHDT and CDR2 YYEEEE. The CDR3 here is CASSSFDGNTEAFF. CDR3 coding DNA: TGTGCCAGCAGCTCCTTCGACGGCAACACTGAAGCTTTCTTT.

The V and J genes are TRBV2 and TRBJ1-5, with a tentative D call TRBD1 (6 bases). CDR1 and CDR2 (germline): SNHLY, FYNNEI. The CDR3 covers 17 residues. V was cut by 2 bases and J by 7 bases, with 21 bases left in between. This chain's CDR3 is CASSELDDRLKIQPQHF. The DNA for the CDR3 is TGTGCCAGCAGTGAACTTGACGACAGGTTGAAAATACAGCCCCAGCATTTT.

This clonotype appeared many times. The chain links TRBV9 to TRBJ2-7; 8 bases are a match to TRBD1. Germline loops: CDR1 SGDLS, CDR2 YYNGEE. The CDR3 is 15 amino acids. J was trimmed by 0 bases and V by 3 bases; bases with no gene match: 5. The CDR3 spells CASSAGQGSSYEQYF. CDR3 coding DNA: TGTGCCAGCAGCGCCGGACAGGGAAGCTCCTACGAGCAGTACTTC.

V usage is TRBV9 and J usage is TRBJ2-1, with D perhaps matching TRBD2 (5 bases). V was cut by 3 bases and J by 4 bases, with 8 bases left in between. This CDR3 comprises 13 residues. The germline V gene encodes CDR1 SGDLS and CDR2 YYNGEE. DNA of the CDR3: TGTGCCAGCAGCGGGACTTCATACAATGAGCAGTTCTTC. This codes for CASSGTSYNEQFF.

This clonotype has a count of ten or more. The chain joins TRBV6-1 to TRBJ2-3; D is uncertain. The CDR3 has 16 residues. The V end lost 0 bases, the J end lost 4 bases, and 14 bases lay between the germline ends. From germline, CDR1 is MNHNS and CDR2 SASEGT. CDR3 coding DNA: TGTGCCAGCAGTGAAGCTCCGGGCCAGTGGGCAGATACGCAGTATTTT. It encodes CASSEAPGQWADTQYF.

This clonotype came up many times. This sequence joins TRBV5-6 and TRBJ2-3; D is possibly TRBD1 (6 bases). Germline V gene data show CDR1 as SGHDT and CDR2 as YYEEEE. The V end was cut by 4 bases, the J end by 2 bases, with 14 bases between. This CDR3 is built from 15 residues. CDR3 region: CASSTGTTATDTQYF. In DNA form, the CDR3 reads TGTGCCAGCAGCACGGGGACAACTGCCACAGATACGCAGTATTTT.

The chain links TRBV12-3 or TRBV12-4 to TRBJ2-3; perhaps D is TRBD1 or TRBD2 (5 bases each). This CDR3 contains 14 residues. The V end was cut by 10 bases, the J end by 4 bases, with 18 bases between. CDR3 sequence: CATTRARGADTQYF. The CDR3 region has the DNA TGTGCCACCACGAGGGCGAGGGGAGCAGATACGCAGTATTTT.

This clonotype has more than one count but fewer than ten. V and J are TRBV12-3 or TRBV12-4 and TRBJ2-1; 7 nucleotides line up with TRBD1. CDR3 length: 14 amino acids. Trimming took 1 base from V and 7 from J; bases not matched to a gene: 4. CDR3 amino acids: CASSLGARGNEQFF. The DNA for the CDR3 is TGTGCCAGCAGTTTAGGGGCCAGGGGGAATGAGCAGTTCTTC.

This clonotype has a handful of counts. The chain couples TRBV4-2 to TRBJ1-1; maybe TRBD1 (5 bases). V shed 3 bases and J shed 5 bases, with 13 bases lying between them. CDR3 length: 14 amino acids. Germline V gene data show CDR1 as LGHNA and CDR2 as YNFKEQ. The CDR3 sequence is CASSQGTVHTEAFF. CDR3 nucleotides: TGTGCCAGCAGCCAGGGGACCGTGCATACTGAAGCTTTCTTT.

With respect to this clonotype: One junction end disagrees with the germline gene, perhaps due to a read error. CDR3: CASSLGPSKDTQYF. DNA of the CDR3: TGTGCCAGCAGCTTGGGACCTAGCAAAGATACGCAGTATTTT. V usage is TRBV5-5 and J usage is TRBJ2-3; tentatively, D is TRBD2 (5 bases). The CDR3 is made up of 14 amino acids. CDR1 SGHKS and CDR2 YYEKEE come from the germline V gene (reference sequence).

A few counts support this clonotype. The rearrangement joins TRBV2 to TRBJ1-1; TRBD1 aligns across 10 bases. The CDR3 contains 17 residues. CDR1 is SNHLY, CDR2 FYNNEI, per germline. The V gene end was trimmed by 2 bases and the J gene end by 7 bases; junction bases not matched to a gene: 13. The CDR3 here is CASSELWTGGSGGEAFF. In DNA form, the CDR3 reads TGTGCCAGCAGTGAACTTTGGACAGGGGGTTCCGGGGGTGAAGCTTTCTTT. Looking up the rest from reference TRBV2 and TRBJ1-1 gives the full variable domain: EPEVTQTPSHQVTQMGQEVILRCVPISNHLYFYWYRQILGQKVEFLVSFYNNEISEKSEIFDDQFSVERPDGSNFTLKIRSTKLEDSAMYFCASSELWTGGSGGEAFFGQGTRLTVV.

This clonotype is medium-sized. The chain recombines TRBV6-1 with TRBJ2-6; D remains ambiguous. The CDR3 sequence is 15 residues long. CDR1 is MNHNS, CDR2 SASEGT, per germline. Deletions cut 3 bases from V and 2 bases from J, with 8 bases between. CDR3 nucleotide sequence: TGTGCCAGCAGTGAGAGTGAAACTGGGGCCAACGTCCTGACTTTC. Amino acid sequence: CASSESETGANVLTF.